This T cell receptor (beta chain) is from a study of beta chain features in type 1 diabetes. Worth noting for this clone: Its specificity is not known.

Investigators reverse transcribed all isolated RNA, so they sequenced expressed TCRB transcripts. Profiled with immunoSEQ multiplex PCR; TCRdb holds only in-frame clones, not every one. Here the sample spans some 150,000 clones, under 60% being singletons. Whole-study findings and limits: All four CD4+ subsets of Type 1 diabetes patients contained TCRB CDR3s that were moderately but significantly shorter. A pattern of fewer insertions and more deletions at VDJ junctions was seen in type 1 diabetes patients.

The CDR3 runs to 16 residues. V was clipped by 1 base and J by 8 bases; unmatched bases: 10. Germline V gene sequence: CDR1 MNHEY, CDR2 SMNVEV (reference sequence). Source material: Tregs from blood. The source of this sequence is a man aged 18 to 29 in good health. This chain uses TRBV27 with TRBJ2-1, with TRBD2 identical over 8 bases. CDR3 loop: CASSLWIQRENHEQFF. DNA for the CDR3: TGTGCCAGCAGTTTATGGATCCAGCGGGAGAACCATGAGCAGTTCTTC.